A single sample is the source of the 15 T cell receptor beta chains below, sequenced in a study of siplizumab effects on memory and regulatory T cells. Clones were read by immunoSEQ multiplex PCR, and TCRdb kept only the in-frame ones, dropping some. The sample has around 100,000 clones, 94% seen once. Sample: non-Treg CD4+ T cells sorted from blood. These receptor sequences come from a human donor in good health.

This chain connects TRBV25-1 to TRBJ2-1; 9 positions match TRBD1. With 6 bases clipped from V and 2 bases from J, the junction kept 2 bases outside the gene matches. From germline, CDR1 is MGHDK and CDR2 SYGVNS. The CDR3 runs to 14 residues. The CDR3 region has the DNA TGTGCCAGCAGGGGACAGGGAGCCTACAATGAGCAGTTCTTC. This gives the protein CASRGQGAYNEQFF.

The chain recombines TRBV2 with TRBJ2-7, with TRBD2 matching 12 bases. The germline V gene has CDR1 SNHLY and CDR2 FYNNEI. The CDR3 extends over 15 amino acids. Unmatched junction bases numbered 5, after V lost 5 bases and J lost 3 bases. CDR3 sequence reads: CASSPTSGGYYEQYF. CDR3 in DNA: TGTGCCAGCAGTCCTACTAGCGGGGGGTACTACGAGCAGTACTTC.

The chain recombines TRBV6-1 with TRBJ2-7, with unresolved D. Trimming stripped 6 bases from V and 2 bases from J, with 8 bases between. Germline CDR1 reads MNHNS; CDR2 reads SASEGT. The CDR3 loop spans 12 amino acids. The CDR3 DNA reads TGTGCCAGCAGCGACGTTACCTACGAGCAGTACTTC. It translates to CASSDVTYEQYF.

The J gene is TRBJ2-3, the V gene TRBV2; no definite D call. Germline-derived CDR1 and CDR2 are SNHLY and FYNNEI. The CDR3 is 14 residues long. Trimming stripped 6 bases from V and 0 bases from J, with 10 bases between. CDR3: CASRRTASTDTQYF. The CDR3 nucleotides are TGTGCCAGCAGGAGAACAGCAAGCACAGATACGCAGTATTTT.

The V call is TRBV6-6, the J call TRBJ2-5; a weak D match, TRBD2 (5 bases). Germline CDR1 reads MNHNY; CDR2 reads SVGAGI (reference sequence). Trimming left V 6 bases short and J 5 bases short, with 10 bases between. This CDR3 comprises 12 residues. For the CDR3, the DNA is TGTGCCAGCAGGGGAGACGTGGAGACCCAGTACTTC. This sequence encodes CASRGDVETQYF.

The chain recombines TRBV5-1 with TRBJ1-6; a weak D match, TRBD1 (5 bases). V lost 4 bases to trimming and J lost 8 bases, with 16 bases between them. Germline V gives CDR1 SGHRS, CDR2 YFSETQ. This CDR3 contains 15 residues. The CDR3 coding sequence is TGCGCCAGCAGCCCGAGCAGGGAGTTTTATTCACCCCTCCACTTT. Residues: CASSPSREFYSPLHF.

CDR3 DNA: TGCGCCAGCAGCTCAGGGGACAGCCAAGAGACCCAGTACTTC. This translates into CASSSGDSQETQYF. The chain has TRBV5-1 and TRBJ2-5, with 7 bases matching TRBD1. The CDR3 loop spans 14 amino acids. The ends lost 3 bases at V and 1 base at J; junction bases unmatched: 3. Per germline, CDR1 SGHRS and CDR2 YFSETQ.

The chain recombines TRBV6-5 with TRBJ2-7, with 11 positions matching TRBD2. Looked up from germline, CDR1 is MNHEY and CDR2 is SVGAGI. Unmatched junction bases numbered 4, after V lost 0 bases and J lost 3 bases. The CDR3 extends over 16 amino acids. CDR3 loop: CASSYSIGTSGYEQYF. As DNA, the CDR3 is TGTGCCAGCAGTTACTCGATCGGGACTAGCGGCTACGAGCAGTACTTC.

This chain connects TRBV6-1 to TRBJ2-7; tentatively, D is TRBD2 (5 bases). The CDR3 sequence is 14 residues long. V was pared by 5 bases and J by 0 bases, with 11 bases between. Germline V gene sequence: CDR1 MNHNS, CDR2 SASEGT. CDR3: CASSPRRDSYEQYF. CDR3 in DNA: TGTGCCAGCAGTCCTAGACGGGACTCCTACGAGCAGTACTTC.

This clone has just one count. The rearrangement links TRBV30 to TRBJ2-5; D is possibly TRBD1 (5 bases). The CDR3 is made up of 14 amino acids. The V and J ends lost 1 base and 4 bases respectively, with 13 bases between them. Germline CDR1 reads GTSNPN; CDR2 reads SVGIG (reference sequence). In DNA form, the CDR3 reads TGTGCCTGGAGTGGGACGGTTAGGGGAGAGACCCAGTACTTC. It translates to CAWSGTVRGETQYF.

The rearrangement uses TRBV2 and TRBJ2-7; 7 nucleotides align to TRBD1. Germline CDR1 is SNHLY and CDR2 is FYNNEI. The trim removed 8 bases at V and 3 bases at J, leaving 7 bases unmatched. The CDR3 spans 13 residues. CDR3 in DNA: TGTGCCAGCCACTCGGGACAGATCTACGAGCAGTACTTC. This encodes CASHSGQIYEQYF.

CDR3 DNA sequence: TGTGCCAGCAGCTTAGGACAGGGAATGAACACTGAAGCTTTCTTT. Amino acid sequence: CASSLGQGMNTEAFF. V gene TRBV5-6 combines with J gene TRBJ1-1; TRBD1 aligns across 8 bases. Germline lookup yields CDR1 SGHDT and CDR2 YYEEEE. The CDR3 consists of 15 residues. J gave up 0 bases and V 2 bases, and 3 bases lay outside the gene matches.

V is TRBV5-1 and J is TRBJ2-7, with 12 bases that match TRBD1. Germline V lookup: CDR1 SGHRS, CDR2 YFSETQ. The CDR3 sequence is 17 residues long. The V gene end was trimmed by 0 bases and the J gene end by 5 bases; junction bases not matched to a gene: 9. The CDR3 DNA follows: TGCGCCAGCAGCTTGGAGCCCGGGACAGGGGGCAAAAACGAGCAGTACTTC. Translated: CASSLEPGTGGKNEQYF.

This clone has a single count. This chain connects TRBV28 to TRBJ1-2; 9 bases fit TRBD1. Looked up from germline, CDR1 is MDHEN and CDR2 is SYDVKM. CDR3 length equals 14 residues. The V and J ends lost 4 bases and 4 bases, in that order; junction bases with no gene match: 4. CDR3 in amino acids: CASSSQGASYGYTF. In DNA form, the CDR3 reads TGTGCCAGCAGTTCACAGGGGGCTAGCTATGGCTACACCTTC.

This sequence joins TRBV7-8 and TRBJ2-3; TRBD2 matches 13 bases. V gave up 5 bases and J gave up 3 bases; unmatched junction bases: 2. Germline CDR1 SGHVS, CDR2 FQNEAQ. This CDR3 has 15 amino acids. The CDR3 DNA sequence: TGTGCCAGCAGCGTACTAGCGGGGGGGACAGATACGCAGTATTTT. This translates into CASSVLAGGTDTQYF.